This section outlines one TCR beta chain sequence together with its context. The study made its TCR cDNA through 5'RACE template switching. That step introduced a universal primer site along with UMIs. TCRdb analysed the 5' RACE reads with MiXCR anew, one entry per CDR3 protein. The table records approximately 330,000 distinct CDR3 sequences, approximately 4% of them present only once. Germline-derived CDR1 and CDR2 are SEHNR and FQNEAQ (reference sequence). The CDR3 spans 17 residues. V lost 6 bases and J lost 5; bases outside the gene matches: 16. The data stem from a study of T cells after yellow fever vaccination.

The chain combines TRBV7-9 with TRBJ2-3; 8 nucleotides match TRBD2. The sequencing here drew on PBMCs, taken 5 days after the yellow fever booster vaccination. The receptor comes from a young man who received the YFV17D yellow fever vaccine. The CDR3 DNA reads TGTGCCAGCAGGCCCGTAAGAGTCGGGGGGGCGATAGATACGCAGTATTTT. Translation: CASRPVRVGGAIDTQYF. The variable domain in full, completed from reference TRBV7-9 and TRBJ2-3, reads DTGVSQNPRHKITKRGQNVTFRCDPISEHNRLYWYRQTLGQGPEFLTYFQNEAQLEKSRLLSDRFSAERPKGSFSTLEIQRTEQGDSAMYLCASRPVRVGGAIDTQYFGPGTRLTVL.